The clone carrying this T cell receptor (beta chain) was picked up a small number of times. The target antigen is unknown. This sample was included in a study of T cell repertoires in cytomegalovirus infection. Trimming pared 6 bases from V and 2 bases from J, leaving 11 bases between. This CDR3 comprises 14 residues. Germline loops: CDR1 MNHEY, CDR2 SMNVEV (reference sequence). MiXCR, run by TCRdb on the reads, gives a single entry per CDR3 protein. The data contain 750,000 to 900,000 distinct CDR3 sequences, about 27% of them singletons. Broader study findings: CMV-specific TCR beta clonotypes restricted by HLA-C dominated the ex vivo response.

The TCR was taken from a human donor in good health (CMV status not recorded). Some clones in this sample may be carry-over from other donors' samples. The sample was cultured CD8+ T cells from PBMCs, taken from culture after CMV antigen stimulation. The rearrangement joins TRBV27 to TRBJ2-1, with D perhaps TRBD2 (6 bases). DNA of the CDR3: TGTGCCAGCAGCCGGTGGGGGGCCTACAATGAGCAGTTCTTC. Protein: CASSRWGAYNEQFF.